This TCR beta chain is from a study of shared clonotypes between healthy human individuals. The investigators split CD4+ cells into a CD45RA+ naive subset and a CD45RA-negative memory subset. Study results and limitations: It was the non-shared clonotypes that had lower generation probabilities than clonotypes shared by all four donors.

Template for every sorted-subset replicate PCR totaled 200 to 250 ng DNA, 25,000 to 30,000 T cell genomes. Clones were sequenced by immunoSEQ multiplex PCR, and TCRdb holds only the in-frame ones, with some missing. The data contain over 1.5 million clones, 95% to 99% of them singletons. Details on this clone: Its antigen is as yet unknown.

Sequenced material: naive CD4+ T cells sorted from blood. Subset: CD45RA+ positively selected. The receptor was derived from a man aged 25-40 years in good health.

CDR3 bases: TGTGCCAGCTCACCAAAGACAGGAGACTCTAACTATGGCTACACCTTC. Translated, it gives CASSPKTGDSNYGYTF. The chain couples TRBV18 to TRBJ1-2; possibly TRBD1 for D (6 bases). Trimming took 2 bases from V and 0 from J, leaving 13 bases between them. Germline V gene data show CDR1 as KGHSH and CDR2 as LQKENI. This CDR3 has 16 amino acids.